This TCR beta chain was found in a study of T-cell reconstitution after alpha-beta-depleted transplantation in children. CDR3 length equals 14 residues. V was clipped by 1 base and J by 4 bases, with 11 bases between them. CDR1 and CDR2 from the germline V gene are SGHRS and YFSETQ. Using unique molecular identifiers, the investigators prepared the TCRbeta library. MiXCR, run by TCRdb on the PCR reads, gives a single entry per CDR3 protein. This table has about 640,000 distinct CDR3 sequences, about 15% appearing once. This TCR came from a human donor who donated a stem cell graft to a child with acute myeloid leukemia. The starting material was PBMCs from the stem cell graft donor, obtained from the stem cell graft. The chain carries TRBV5-1 and TRBJ1-2; D is ambiguous. CDR3 coding DNA: TGCGCCAGCAGCTTGCAACGGGAGTCCTATGGCTACACCTTC. It yields the protein CASSLQRESYGYTF.